The next 27 T cell receptor beta chains were all read from a single sample in a study of low-dose radiotherapy and immunotherapy resistance in tumors. The time point was: before trial treatment. cDNA synthesis used a TRAV/TRBV-specific primer set for both chains. Amplification of TCRs used a constant-region primer and V-primer adapter for roughly 20 PCR cycles. One entry per CDR3 protein results from TCRdb running MiXCR on the reads. Of 35,000 to 50,000 distinct CDR3 sequences in the sample, less than 40% are singletons; the top ten hold 3.5% to 4%. The sample consisted of PBMCs, taken before treatment. These receptors all come from a male donor with gallbladder cancer.

This clonotype showed up many times. The chain couples TRBV30 to TRBJ2-1; D perhaps matches TRBD2 (6 bases). The V gene lost 2 bases and the J gene lost 7 bases, with 9 bases spanning the gap. The CDR3 extends over 12 amino acids. From germline, CDR1 is GTSNPN and CDR2 SVGIG (reference sequence). CDR3 in DNA: TGTGCCTGGAGTTCGCTAGCGAATGAGCAGTTCTTC. This gives the protein CAWSSLANEQFF.

The table lists this clonotype with many counts. The chain uses TRBV12-3 or TRBV12-4 and TRBJ2-2; perhaps TRBD1 as D (6 bases). The V end was cut by 5 bases, the J end by 4 bases, with 14 bases between. The CDR3 has 15 amino acids. This CDR3 reads CASSPRQGSTGELFF. The CDR3 nucleotides are TGTGCCAGCAGTCCGCGGCAGGGGAGCACCGGGGAGCTGTTTTTT.

This clonotype showed up many times. The chain carries TRBV12-3 or TRBV12-4 and TRBJ2-2; 8 bases fit TRBD1. The trim removed 7 bases at V and 2 bases at J, leaving 3 bases unmatched. This CDR3 has 14 amino acids. CDR3 residues: CASKTGVNTGELFF. The CDR3 DNA is TGTGCCAGCAAGACAGGGGTAAACACCGGGGAGCTGTTTTTT.

In this sample, this clonotype turned up many times. This chain links TRBV7-2 with TRBJ2-5; either TRBD1 or TRBD2 may supply D (5 bases each). The germline V and J ends were trimmed by 5 bases and 1 base, with 11 bases remaining between them. This CDR3 is 14 amino acids long. Looked up from germline, CDR1 is SGHTA and CDR2 is FQGNSA. The CDR3 sequence is CASSLAGTQETQYF. CDR3 coding DNA: TGTGCCAGCAGCCTGGCAGGGACCCAAGAGACCCAGTACTTC.

The chain uses TRBV5-6 and TRBJ1-1, with D tentatively TRBD1 (5 bases). Trimming pared 6 bases from V and 3 bases from J, leaving 15 bases between. The CDR3 consists of 14 residues. Germline CDR1 is SGHDT and CDR2 is YYEEEE. The CDR3 protein is CASTRNTGDTEAFF. The CDR3, as DNA: TGTGCCAGCACCCGAAATACGGGGGACACTGAAGCTTTCTTT.

This clonotype was observed many times. The rearrangement joins TRBV7-2 to TRBJ2-3; 8 nucleotides line up with TRBD2. The CDR3 length is 16 residues. V lost 5 bases, J lost 3 bases, and 10 bases stayed unmatched. Germline lookup yields CDR1 SGHTA and CDR2 FQGNSA. The CDR3 protein is CASSQGGGGMTDTQYF. The CDR3 DNA reads TGTGCCAGCAGCCAGGGAGGCGGGGGGATGACAGATACGCAGTATTTT.

The rearrangement links TRBV28 to TRBJ2-3, with TRBD2 matching 8 bases. This CDR3 spans 15 amino acids. From germline, CDR1 is MDHEN and CDR2 SYDVKM. The J segment lost 2 bases and the V segment lost 8 bases, leaving 9 bases of the junction unmatched. CDR3 amino acids: CASASGGSVTDTQYF. CDR3 coding DNA: TGTGCCAGCGCGTCGGGAGGGTCTGTCACAGATACGCAGTATTTT.

This clonotype showed up many times. This chain joins TRBV7-2 and TRBJ2-3; D gene uncertain. V was shortened by 3 bases and J by 3 bases, with 7 bases between the two germline ends. This CDR3 spans 13 amino acids. The germline gives CDR1 SGHTA, CDR2 FQGNSA. This chain's CDR3 is CASSLHRTDTQYF. The CDR3 region has the DNA TGTGCCAGCAGCTTGCACCGGACAGATACGCAGTATTTT. Full variable domain (outside the CDR3, taken from reference TRBV7-2 and TRBJ2-3): GAGVSQSPSNKVTEKGKDVELRCDPISGHTALYWYRQSLGQGLEFLIYFQGNSAPDKSGLPSDRFSAERTGGSVSTLTIQRTQQEDSAVYLCASSLHRTDTQYFGPGTRLTVL.

This clonotype was picked up many times. The chain combines TRBV6-2 or TRBV6-3 with TRBJ1-1; no definite D call. Between the trimmed V and J ends, which lost 0 bases and 3 bases, there was a span of 11 bases. Germline V gene lookup returns CDR1 MNHEY and CDR2 SVGEGT. CDR3 length: 15 amino acids. CDR3: CASSYSSKGYTEAFF. As DNA, the CDR3 is TGTGCCAGCAGTTACTCGAGCAAGGGATACACTGAAGCTTTCTTT.

This clonotype was detected many times. The chain combines TRBV9 with TRBJ1-3; D not resolved. Per germline, CDR1 SGDLS and CDR2 YYNGEE. Trimming stripped 3 bases from V and 0 bases from J, with 10 bases between. The CDR3 has 15 amino acids. The CDR3 spells CASSDITYSGNTIYF. The CDR3 coding sequence is TGTGCCAGCAGCGACATCACCTACTCTGGAAACACCATATATTTT. The full variable domain, rest sourced from reference TRBV9 and TRBJ1-3, is DSGVTQTPKHLITATGQRVTLRCSPRSGDLSVYWYQQSLDQGLQFLIQYYNGEERAKGNILERFSAQQFPDLHSELNLSSLELGDSALYFCASSDITYSGNTIYFGEGSWLTVV.

Many counts were recorded for this clonotype. The gene calls are TRBV29-1 and TRBJ2-5; 9 bases line up with TRBD1. Germline V gene data show CDR1 as SQVTM and CDR2 as ANQGSEA. The CDR3 spans 14 residues. V trimming: 2 bases; J trimming: 5 bases; junction bases outside the gene matches: 6. The CDR3 region is CSVELDRGGETQYF. The CDR3 bases are TGCAGCGTTGAACTGGACAGGGGAGGGGAGACCCAGTACTTC.

This clonotype has ten or more counts. This sequence joins TRBV5-6 and TRBJ2-6; D is unclear. The germline V and J ends were trimmed by 4 bases and 4 bases, with 12 bases remaining between them. This CDR3 has 15 residues. Germline-derived CDR1 and CDR2 are SGHDT and YYEEEE. Here the CDR3 DNA reads TGTGCCAGCAGCAAACCGGGCCGGGGGGCCAACGTCCTGACTTTC. Amino acids: CASSKPGRGANVLTF.

This chain connects TRBV4-1 to TRBJ2-6; perhaps TRBD2 as D (5 bases). Trimming removed 0 bases from V and 4 bases from J, with 13 bases in between. The CDR3 is 17 amino acids. CDR1 and CDR2 from the germline V gene are MGHRA and YSYEKL. CDR3 DNA: TGCGCCAGCAGCCAAGATTGGCCCGGGGAGGGGGCCAACGTCCTGACTTTC. It yields the protein CASSQDWPGEGANVLTF.

The table lists this clonotype with many counts. The gene calls are TRBV4-1 and TRBJ2-5; 13 bases line up with TRBD2. V trimming: 9 bases; J trimming: 1 base; junction bases outside the gene matches: 5. Germline V gene sequence: CDR1 MGHRA, CDR2 YSYEKL. The CDR3 consists of 15 residues. Written as DNA, the CDR3 is TGCGCCAGTGGACTAGCGGGAGTTGGCCAAGAGACCCAGTACTTC. The encoded protein is CASGLAGVGQETQYF.

This clonotype counts as medium-sized. V gene TRBV2 combines with J gene TRBJ1-5; the D is unclear. V dropped 7 bases and J dropped 3 bases, with 13 bases sitting between them. The CDR3 loop spans 14 amino acids. Germline loops: CDR1 SNHLY, CDR2 FYNNEI. CDR3 sequence (DNA): TGTGCCAGCAACGAACGGCAGAACAATCAGCCCCAGCATTTT. Its translation: CASNERQNNQPQHF.

About this clonotype: This likely traces to a read error, being one base from a far larger clone. The chain has TRBV6-1 and TRBJ2-2, with D perhaps matching TRBD2 (5 bases). The germline V gene encodes CDR1 MNHNS and CDR2 SASEGT. The V end lost 7 bases, the J end lost 4 bases, and 16 bases lay between the germline ends. The CDR3 is 15 amino acids. CDR3 nucleotide sequence: TGTGCCAGCACTATGACGGCGGGCCTCACCGGGGAGCTGTTTTTT. It encodes CASTMTAGLTGELFF.

The chain combines TRBV6-6 with TRBJ1-4; 8 bases fit TRBD1. This CDR3 is 13 amino acids long. CDR1 is MNHNY, CDR2 SVGAGI, per germline (reference sequence). V was clipped by 10 bases and J by 9 bases; unmatched bases: 10. In nucleotides, the CDR3 is TGTGCCACCCAGGAACGGGACAGGCAAAAACTGTTTTTT. It encodes CATQERDRQKLFF.

V is TRBV19 and J is TRBJ2-3; D gene unclear. This CDR3 contains 15 residues. The germline V gene has CDR1 LNHDA and CDR2 SQIVND (reference sequence). The V end lost 7 bases, the J end lost 0 bases, and 14 bases lay between the germline ends. The CDR3 protein is CASTVGFSSTDTQYF. The CDR3 DNA is TGTGCCAGTACCGTTGGATTCTCTAGCACAGATACGCAGTATTTT. The entire variable domain, with the rest obtained from reference TRBV19 and TRBJ2-3, is as follows: DGGITQSPKYLFRKEGQNVTLSCEQNLNHDAMYWYRQDPGQGLRLIYYSQIVNDFQKGDIAEGYSVSREKKESFPLTVTSAQKNPTAFYLCASTVGFSSTDTQYFGPGTRLTVL.

The table lists this clonotype with many counts. The rearrangement uses TRBV23-1 and TRBJ1-6, with 7 bases aligning to TRBD1. TRBV23-1 qualifies as an ORF whose function is uncertain. V lost 2 bases and J lost 10; bases outside the gene matches: 11. This CDR3 has 16 residues. The CDR3 DNA is TGCGCCAGCAGTCAAACAGGGGCCGCGTGGCGATCACCCCTCCACTTT. The encoded protein is CASSQTGAAWRSPLHF.

This clonotype was picked up many times. CDR3 loop: CASTTIGVVNTEAFF. The CDR3, as DNA: TGTGCCAGTACGACTATAGGGGTGGTGAACACTGAAGCTTTCTTT. The chain carries TRBV19 and TRBJ1-1, with a tentative D call TRBD1 (5 bases). The V end was cut by 7 bases, the J end by 0 bases, with 15 bases between. In germline, CDR1 is LNHDA, CDR2 SQIVND (reference sequence). This CDR3 comprises 15 residues.

This clonotype was seen more than once but under ten times. The genes are TRBV20-1 and TRBJ2-4; 8 nucleotides agree with TRBD2. Trimming at V came to 3 bases and at J to 1 base, leaving 11 bases not matched to a gene. Germline V gene data show CDR1 as DFQATT and CDR2 as SNEGSKA (reference sequence). The CDR3 runs to 17 residues. In DNA form, the CDR3 reads TGCAGTGCTAGGGGGGTAGCGGGAAGTGGCGCCAAAAACATTCAGTACTTC. This translates into CSARGVAGSGAKNIQYF.

Regarding this clonotype: It differs at one base from a far larger clone, so likely a read error. CDR3 region: CVSTLREFDTQYF. CDR3 in DNA: TGTGTCAGCACCCTCAGGGAGTTTGATACGCAGTATTTT. This sequence joins TRBV13 and TRBJ2-3; D might be TRBD1 or TRBD2, each matching 5 bases. The CDR3 sequence is 13 residues long. Per germline, CDR1 PRHDT and CDR2 FYEKMQ (reference sequence). Looking up the rest from reference TRBV13 and TRBJ2-3 gives the full variable domain: AAGVIQSPRHLIKEKRETATLKCYPIPRHDTVYWYQQGPGQDPQFLISFYEKMQSDKGSIPDRFSAQQFSDYHSELNMSSLELGDSALYFCVSTLREFDTQYFGPGTRLTVL.

This clonotype was seen at least ten times. The rearrangement uses TRBV6-1 and TRBJ1-1; no definite D call. Germline CDR1 MNHNS, CDR2 SASEGT. The germline V and J ends were trimmed by 2 bases and 1 base, with 8 bases remaining between them. This CDR3 is built from 14 residues. The CDR3: CASSEFVENTEAFF. In DNA form, the CDR3 reads TGTGCCAGCAGTGAATTTGTGGAGAACACTGAAGCTTTCTTT.

As to this clonotype: It differs at one base from a far larger clone, so likely a read error. This chain links TRBV18 with TRBJ2-1, with a tentative D call TRBD1 (6 bases). The germline CDR1 and CDR2 sequences are KGHSH and LQKENI. The length of the CDR3 is 13 residues. The V and J ends lost 4 bases and 11 bases respectively, with 15 bases between them. CDR3: CASSLRDKGQQFF. The DNA of the CDR3 is TGTGCCAGCTCACTCCGGGACAAAGGCCAGCAGTTCTTC.

A few counts support this clonotype. The CDR3 DNA sequence: TGCAGCGTAGGGACAGGGGGCGCCGGTCTTGAGCAGTTCTTC. Translating it yields CSVGTGGAGLEQFF. The V call is TRBV29-1, the J call TRBJ2-1; 12 bases match TRBD1. V trimming: 6 bases; J trimming: 9 bases; junction bases outside the gene matches: 9. The CDR3 extends over 14 amino acids. Germline-derived CDR1 and CDR2 are SQVTM and ANQGSEA.

This clonotype appeared many times. The genes are TRBV9 and TRBJ2-3; D remains unclear. This CDR3 has 13 residues. Per germline, CDR1 SGDLS and CDR2 YYNGEE. Trimming pared 0 bases from V and 1 base from J, leaving 3 bases between. CDR3: CASSVGGTDTQYF. The CDR3 DNA follows: TGTGCCAGCAGCGTAGGGGGCACAGATACGCAGTATTTT.

This clonotype was recorded many times. The rearrangement links TRBV7-2 to TRBJ2-7; unclear D gene. Trimming left V 3 bases short and J 0 bases short, with 6 bases between. This CDR3 comprises 13 residues. CDR1 and CDR2 from the germline V gene are SGHTA and FQGNSA. This chain's CDR3 is CASSFASSYEQYF. The CDR3 nucleotides read TGTGCCAGCAGCTTTGCCTCCTCCTACGAGCAGTACTTC.